Below are 14 T cell receptor beta chains sequenced from a single sample in a study of blood T cell repertoires in COVID-19. Clones were sequenced by immunoSEQ multiplex PCR, and TCRdb holds only the in-frame ones, with some missing. The repertoire includes 250,000 or so clones, around 89% of them detected once, and 0.75% to 1% sits in the top ten. Sequenced: peripheral blood. The receptors stem from a woman in her forties who had recovered from COVID-19.

The chain couples TRBV27 to TRBJ1-1; maybe TRBD1 (5 bases). Per germline, CDR1 MNHEY and CDR2 SMNVEV (reference sequence). The CDR3 covers 15 residues. V was trimmed by 7 bases and J by 0 bases, leaving 15 bases between them. The DNA for the CDR3 is TGTGCCAGCACTTCTTCAGGGCAGATGAACACTGAAGCTTTCTTT. Residues: CASTSSGQMNTEAFF.

The V and J genes are TRBV30 and TRBJ1-5, with 10 bases lining up with TRBD1. V gave up 3 bases and J gave up 2 bases; unmatched junction bases: 10. The CDR3 has 17 residues. CDR1 and CDR2 (germline): GTSNPN, SVGIG (reference sequence). CDR3 loop: CAWSRDRGPGGNQPQHF. The CDR3 bases are TGTGCCTGGAGCAGGGACAGGGGCCCGGGGGGCAATCAGCCCCAGCATTTT.

CDR3 in DNA: TGTGCCAGCAGCCCGGACAGGGAGGAGCAGCCCCAGCATTTT. It is translated as CASSPDREEQPQHF. This rearrangement joins TRBV28 to TRBJ1-5; 8 bases match TRBD1. Germline assignment: CDR1 MDHEN and CDR2 SYDVKM. Trimming took 6 bases from V and 7 from J; bases not matched to a gene: 8. The CDR3 runs to 14 residues.

The CDR3 DNA is TGCGCCAGCAGCCAGACAGGACGTTGGACTGAAGCTTTCTTT. The encoded protein is CASSQTGRWTEAFF. This chain connects TRBV4-3 to TRBJ1-1; D might be TRBD1 (6 bases). Per germline, CDR1 LGHNA and CDR2 YSLEER. CDR3 length: 14 residues. Trimming stripped 3 bases from V and 5 bases from J, with 13 bases between.

The V and J genes are TRBV3-1 (or the pseudogene TRBV3-2) and TRBJ1-3; D is uncertain. Germline V gene sequence: CDR1 LGHDT, CDR2 YNNKEL (reference sequence). Trimming removed 6 bases at V and 2 bases at J, with 14 bases between. There are 15 residues in the CDR3. Written as DNA, the CDR3 is TGTGCCAGCAGTACGGGGTGGGCCACTGGAAACACCATATATTTT. Amino acids: CASSTGWATGNTIYF.

The chain couples TRBV19 to TRBJ2-3; 14 bases match TRBD2. Germline V gives CDR1 LNHDA, CDR2 SQIVND (reference sequence). The V segment lost 3 bases and the J segment 6 bases; nucleotides outside the gene matches: 5. CDR3 length: 16 residues. This CDR3 reads CASSMEGLAGADTQYF. The CDR3 DNA sequence: TGTGCCAGTAGTATGGAGGGACTAGCGGGAGCGGATACGCAGTATTTT.

The V gene is TRBV4-3, the J gene TRBJ2-1; D perhaps matches TRBD2 (7 bases). V gave up 0 bases and J gave up 9 bases, with 9 bases separating them. This CDR3 comprises 13 residues. Germline values: CDR1 LGHNA, CDR2 YSLEER. CDR3 sequence (DNA): TGCGCCAGCAGCCAAGATAGGGGGGGTGAGCAGTTCTTC. It codes for CASSQDRGGEQFF.

This CDR3 reads CASSPRQGYNSPLHF. The CDR3 region has the DNA TGTGCCAGCAGTCCCCGGCAGGGCTATAATTCACCCCTCCACTTT. The gene calls are TRBV2 and TRBJ1-6; perhaps TRBD1 as D (5 bases). Trimming removed 5 bases at V and 3 bases at J, with 11 bases between. CDR1 and CDR2 (germline): SNHLY, FYNNEI. CDR3 length: 15 amino acids.

This chain connects TRBV15 to TRBJ2-3; TRBD1 agrees at 7 bases. Per the germline V gene, CDR1 is LNHNV and CDR2 is YYDKDF (reference sequence). V lost 3 bases to trimming and J lost 2 bases; unmatched junction nucleotides: 5. The CDR3 is 15 amino acids. CDR3 coding DNA: TGTGCCACCAGCAGGACGGGACAGACCACAGATACGCAGTATTTT. It codes for CATSRTGQTTDTQYF.

This chain uses TRBV11-3 with TRBJ2-3; D unclear. Trimming cost V 1 base and J 6 bases, with 8 bases left between them. Germline CDR1 reads SGHNT; CDR2 reads YENEEA. The CDR3 runs to 13 residues. Here the CDR3 reads CASSLGFRDTQYF. The CDR3 DNA sequence: TGTGCCAGCAGCTTAGGGTTTCGGGATACGCAGTATTTT.

The chain carries TRBV24-1 and TRBJ2-3; 7 nucleotides match TRBD1. Germline V gene sequence: CDR1 KGHDR, CDR2 SFDVKD. The CDR3 length is 16 residues. V trimming: 3 bases; J trimming: 2 bases; junction bases outside the gene matches: 7. CDR3 in DNA: TGTGCCACCAGTGATAGGACAGGATCTGACACAGATACGCAGTATTTT. Its protein product is CATSDRTGSDTDTQYF.

This chain joins TRBV30 and TRBJ1-5; the D gene is possibly TRBD1 (6 bases). The CDR3 is 16 residues long. From germline, CDR1 is GTSNPN and CDR2 SVGIG (reference sequence). Trimming took 2 bases from V and 2 from J, leaving 16 bases between them. In DNA form, the CDR3 reads TGTGCCTGGAGTAGACATCTCAGGGGTGGCAATCAGCCCCAGCATTTT. Its translation is CAWSRHLRGGNQPQHF.

This rearrangement joins TRBV6-2 or TRBV6-3 to TRBJ2-4, with TRBD2 as a possible D gene (6 bases). V dropped 0 bases and J dropped 3 bases, with 15 bases sitting between them. Germline V CDR1 and CDR2: MNHEY, SVGEGT. The CDR3 extends over 17 amino acids. In DNA form, the CDR3 reads TGTGCCAGCAGTTACTCGAGGGCAGTGGGAGGCAAAAACATTCAGTACTTC. Protein: CASSYSRAVGGKNIQYF.

In its sample, this clone was seen once. This chain links TRBV7-9 with TRBJ2-2; TRBD1 agrees at 8 bases. J lost 9 bases, V lost 5 bases, and 14 bases had no gene match. CDR1 and CDR2 from the germline V gene are SEHNR and FQNEAQ (reference sequence). The CDR3 sequence is 16 residues long. Here the CDR3 DNA reads TGTGCCAGCAGCCGACCTGGGACAGGACCACAGAGGGAGCTGTTTTTT. Its protein is CASSRPGTGPQRELFF.